Each of the 8 T cell receptor beta chains below was sequenced from the same sample in a study of T cells in localized non-small cell lung cancer. Generated by immunoSEQ multiplex PCR, the TCRdb table keeps only in-frame clones and is missing some. This table has 86,000 or so clones, about 83% appearing once. The sample was peripheral blood, taken before any cancer treatment. The receptors were sampled from a man between 35 and 75 years old with stage I lung adenocarcinoma.

This clone has a single count. The chain employs TRBV5-1 and TRBJ2-7, with 9 bases identical to TRBD2. The CDR3 runs to 16 residues. Germline V gene sequence: CDR1 SGHRS, CDR2 YFSETQ. With V trimmed by 4 bases and J by 1 base, 9 bases remained unmatched. CDR3 DNA: TGCGCCAGCAGCCCCATGCGGGGGGGAACATCCTACGAGCAGTACTTC. Its protein product is CASSPMRGGTSYEQYF.

V gene TRBV5-6 combines with J gene TRBJ2-1, with 8 bases that match TRBD1. This CDR3 contains 15 residues. From germline, CDR1 is SGHDT and CDR2 YYEEEE. V lost 5 bases and J lost 0; bases outside the gene matches: 4. The CDR3 spells CASSGDRSSYNEQFF. In DNA, the CDR3 is TGTGCCAGCAGTGGGGACAGGAGCTCCTACAATGAGCAGTTCTTC.

The chain couples TRBV9 to TRBJ2-3; 12 bases match TRBD2. With V trimmed by 0 bases and J by 2 bases, 7 bases remained unmatched. This CDR3 has 18 residues. Germline-derived CDR1 and CDR2 are SGDLS and YYNGEE. CDR3 bases: TGTGCCAGCAGCGTAGATCGAACTAGCGGGAGGATCACAGATACGCAGTATTTT. Its protein is CASSVDRTSGRITDTQYF.

The chain carries TRBV18 and TRBJ1-2; a weak D match, TRBD1 (6 bases). Germline loops: CDR1 KGHSH, CDR2 LQKENI. Trimming left V 0 bases short and J 8 bases short, with 13 bases between. There are 14 residues in the CDR3. CDR3 bases: TGTGCCAGCTCACCACCCCTGACAGGTCGAGGCTACACCTTC. It is translated as CASSPPLTGRGYTF. Complete variable domain (other parts from reference TRBV18 and TRBJ1-2): NAGVMQNPRHLVRRRGQEARLRCSPMKGHSHVYWYRQLPEEGLKFMVYLQKENIIDESGMPKERFSAEFPKEGPSILRIQQVVRGDSAAYFCASSPPLTGRGYTFGSGTRLTVV.

This clone was observed a single time. CDR3: CASSQASGGNQETQYF. CDR3 nucleotides: TGCGCCAGCAGCCAAGCCAGCGGGGGCAACCAAGAGACCCAGTACTTC. The chain links TRBV4-3 to TRBJ2-5; 8 nucleotides align to TRBD2. The junction had 4 bases not matched to a gene; V was cut back by 1 base and J by 0 bases. The CDR3 is made up of 16 amino acids. Germline V lookup: CDR1 LGHNA, CDR2 YSLEER.

This clone was observed a handful of times. The gene calls are TRBV7-3 and TRBJ1-1; 8 bases match TRBD1. The CDR3 spans 14 residues. V shed 2 bases and J 4 bases; nucleotides not matched to a gene: 3. The germline V gene encodes CDR1 SGHTA and CDR2 FQGTGA. This CDR3 reads CASSLWGQATEAFF. The CDR3 bases are TGTGCCAGCAGCTTATGGGGACAGGCCACTGAAGCTTTCTTT.

V and J are TRBV7-7 and TRBJ2-5, with TRBD1 identical over 8 bases. The CDR3 has 15 residues. Germline CDR1 SSHAT, CDR2 FNYEAQ (reference sequence). V shed 1 base, J shed 2 bases, and the junction held 3 bases outside the gene matches. The CDR3 protein is CASSLGDRLQETQYF. The CDR3 bases are TGTGCCAGCAGCTTAGGGGACAGGCTACAAGAGACCCAGTACTTC.

Here the CDR3 DNA reads TGTGCCAGCAGCCTCGGGGGGGCGGGTAACAATGAGCAGTTCTTC. Encoded protein: CASSLGGAGNNEQFF. The chain recombines TRBV11-3 with TRBJ2-1, with 8 positions matching TRBD2. J was trimmed by 5 bases and V by 5 bases; bases with no gene match: 8. The CDR3 is 15 residues long. Germline V gene lookup returns CDR1 SGHNT and CDR2 YENEEA. Drawing the rest from reference TRBV11-3 and TRBJ2-1, the complete variable domain is EAGVVQSPRYKIIEKKQPVAFWCNPISGHNTLYWYLQNLGQGPELLIRYENEEAVDDSQLPKDRFSAERLKGVDSTLKIQPAELGDSAVYLCASSLGGAGNNEQFFGPGTRLTVL.